This TCR beta chain was captured by sequencing in a study of PD-1 blockade in mismatch repair-deficient tumors. The V and J ends lost 5 bases and 1 base respectively, with 12 bases between them. CDR3 length: 15 residues. CDR1 and CDR2 (germline): MNHEY, SMNVEV (reference sequence). TCRdb's copy holds only in-frame clones and misses some; the assay was immunoSEQ multiplex PCR. Of over 100,000 clones detected, 60% to 85% appear once; the ten largest clones hold about 4.7%. Sequencing was performed on peripheral blood, taken 60 weeks after starting pembrolizumab. V and J are TRBV27 and TRBJ1-3; D gene uncertain. This receptor was identified in an adult with mismatch repair-deficient cancer. CDR3 loop: CASSPVPSSGNTIYF. CDR3 bases: TGTGCCAGCAGTCCGGTTCCGTCGTCTGGAAACACCATATATTTT.